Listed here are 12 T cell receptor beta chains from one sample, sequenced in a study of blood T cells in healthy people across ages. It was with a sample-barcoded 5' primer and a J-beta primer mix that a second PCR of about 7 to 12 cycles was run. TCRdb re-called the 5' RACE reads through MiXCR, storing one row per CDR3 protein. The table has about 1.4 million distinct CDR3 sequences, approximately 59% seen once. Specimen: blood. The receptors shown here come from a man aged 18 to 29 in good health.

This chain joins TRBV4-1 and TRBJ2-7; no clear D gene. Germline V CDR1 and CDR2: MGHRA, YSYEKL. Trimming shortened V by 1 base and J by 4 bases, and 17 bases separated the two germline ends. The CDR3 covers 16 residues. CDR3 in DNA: TGCGCCAGCAGCCAAGTCGTGGGGTCCATAAATTACGAGCAGTACTTC. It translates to CASSQVVGSINYEQYF.

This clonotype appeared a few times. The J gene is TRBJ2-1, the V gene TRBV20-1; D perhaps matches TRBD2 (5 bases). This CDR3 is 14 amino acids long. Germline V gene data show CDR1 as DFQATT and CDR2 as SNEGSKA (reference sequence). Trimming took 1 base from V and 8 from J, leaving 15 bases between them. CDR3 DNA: TGCAGTGCTAGAGCCCCGGAGGAGGCGGATGAGCAGTTCTTC. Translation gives CSARAPEEADEQFF.

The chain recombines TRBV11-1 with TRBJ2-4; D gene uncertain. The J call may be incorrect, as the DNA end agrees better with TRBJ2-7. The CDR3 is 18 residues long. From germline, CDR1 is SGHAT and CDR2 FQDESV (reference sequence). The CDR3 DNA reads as TGTGCCAGCAGCTTAGCGTATATGATGGACGGTAAAAGCTACGAGCAGTACTTC. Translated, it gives CASSLAYMMDGKSYEQYF.

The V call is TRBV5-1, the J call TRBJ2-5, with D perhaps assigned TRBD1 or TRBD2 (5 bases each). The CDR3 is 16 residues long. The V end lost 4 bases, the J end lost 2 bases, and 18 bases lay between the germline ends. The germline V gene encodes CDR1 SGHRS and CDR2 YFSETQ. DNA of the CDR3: TGCGCCAGCAGCCTCCGACTCGGGGCAGATCAAGAGACCCAGTACTTC. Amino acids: CASSLRLGADQETQYF.

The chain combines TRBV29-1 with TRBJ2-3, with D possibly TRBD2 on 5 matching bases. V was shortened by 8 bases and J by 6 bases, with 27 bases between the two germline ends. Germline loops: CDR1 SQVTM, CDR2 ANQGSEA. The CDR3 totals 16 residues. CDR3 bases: TGCAGCCTCCTCAAGGACGGCGGTTCGACGGGGGATACGCAGTATTTT. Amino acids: CSLLKDGGSTGDTQYF.

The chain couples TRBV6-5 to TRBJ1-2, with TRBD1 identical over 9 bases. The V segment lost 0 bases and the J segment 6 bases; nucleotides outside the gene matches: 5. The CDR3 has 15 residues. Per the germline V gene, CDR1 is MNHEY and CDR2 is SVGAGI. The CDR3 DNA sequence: TGTGCCAGCAGTTACTCTAGAACAGGGGGCGATGGCTACACCTTC. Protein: CASSYSRTGGDGYTF.

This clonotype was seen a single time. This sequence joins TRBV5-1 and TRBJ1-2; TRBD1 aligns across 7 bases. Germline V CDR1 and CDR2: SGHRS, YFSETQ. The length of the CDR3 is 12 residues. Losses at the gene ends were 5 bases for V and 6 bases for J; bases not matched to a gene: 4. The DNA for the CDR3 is TGCGCCAGCAGATTCACAGGGGATGGCTACACCTTC. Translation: CASRFTGDGYTF.

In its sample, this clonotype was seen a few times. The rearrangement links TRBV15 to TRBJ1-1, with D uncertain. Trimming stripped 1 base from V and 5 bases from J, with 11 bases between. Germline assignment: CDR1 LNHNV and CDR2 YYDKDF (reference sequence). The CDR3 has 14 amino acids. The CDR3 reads CATSRAMIGTEAFF. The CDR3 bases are TGTGCCACCAGCAGAGCCATGATAGGGACTGAAGCTTTCTTT. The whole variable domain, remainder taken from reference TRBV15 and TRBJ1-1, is DAMVIQNPRYQVTQFGKPVTLSCSQTLNHNVMYWYQQKSSQAPKLLFHYYDKDFNNEADTPDNFQSRRPNTSFCFLDIRSPGLGDTAMYLCATSRAMIGTEAFFGQGTRLTVV.

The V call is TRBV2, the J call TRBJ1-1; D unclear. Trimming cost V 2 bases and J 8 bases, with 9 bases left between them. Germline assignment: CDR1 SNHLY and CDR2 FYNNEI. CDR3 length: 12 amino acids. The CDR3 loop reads CASSELDHEAFF. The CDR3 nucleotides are TGTGCCAGCAGTGAATTGGATCACGAAGCTTTCTTT.

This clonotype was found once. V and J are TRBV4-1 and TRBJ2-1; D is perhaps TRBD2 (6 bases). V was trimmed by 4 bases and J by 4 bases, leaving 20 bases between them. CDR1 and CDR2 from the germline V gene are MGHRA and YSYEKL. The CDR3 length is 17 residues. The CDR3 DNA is TGCGCCAGCAGCCGAACCCCCGGGACTCCCTTATACAATGAGCAGTTCTTC. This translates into CASSRTPGTPLYNEQFF.

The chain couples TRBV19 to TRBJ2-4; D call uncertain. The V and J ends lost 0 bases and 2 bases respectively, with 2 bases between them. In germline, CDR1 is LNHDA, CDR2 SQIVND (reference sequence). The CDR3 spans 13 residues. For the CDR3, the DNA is TGTGCCAGTAGTATAGACACCAAAAACATTCAGTACTTC. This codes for CASSIDTKNIQYF. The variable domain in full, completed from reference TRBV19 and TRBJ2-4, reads DGGITQSPKYLFRKEGQNVTLSCEQNLNHDAMYWYRQDPGQGLRLIYYSQIVNDFQKGDIAEGYSVSREKKESFPLTVTSAQKNPTAFYLCASSIDTKNIQYFGAGTRLSVL.

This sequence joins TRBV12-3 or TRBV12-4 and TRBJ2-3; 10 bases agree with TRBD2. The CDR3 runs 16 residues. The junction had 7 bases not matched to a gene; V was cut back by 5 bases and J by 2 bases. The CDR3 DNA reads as TGTGCCAGCAGTAGAAATAGCGGGGGGTCCACAGATACGCAGTATTTT. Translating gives CASSRNSGGSTDTQYF.